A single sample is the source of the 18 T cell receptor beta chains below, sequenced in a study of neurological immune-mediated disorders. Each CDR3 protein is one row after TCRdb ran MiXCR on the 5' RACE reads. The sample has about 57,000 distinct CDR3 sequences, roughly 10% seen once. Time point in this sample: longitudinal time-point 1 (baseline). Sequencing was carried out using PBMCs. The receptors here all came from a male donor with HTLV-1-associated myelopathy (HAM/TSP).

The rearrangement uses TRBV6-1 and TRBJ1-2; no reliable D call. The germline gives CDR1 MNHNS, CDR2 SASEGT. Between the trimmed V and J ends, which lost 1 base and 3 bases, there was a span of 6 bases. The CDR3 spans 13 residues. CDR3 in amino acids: CASSEVIDYGYTF. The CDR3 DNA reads TGTGCCAGCAGTGAAGTTATAGACTATGGCTACACCTTC.

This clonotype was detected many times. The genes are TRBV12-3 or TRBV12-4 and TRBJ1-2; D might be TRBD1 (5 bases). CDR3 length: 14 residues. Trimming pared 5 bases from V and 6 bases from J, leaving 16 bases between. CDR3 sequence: CASSRRGARNGYTF. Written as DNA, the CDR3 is TGTGCCAGCAGTCGGCGGGGCGCTAGGAATGGCTACACCTTC.

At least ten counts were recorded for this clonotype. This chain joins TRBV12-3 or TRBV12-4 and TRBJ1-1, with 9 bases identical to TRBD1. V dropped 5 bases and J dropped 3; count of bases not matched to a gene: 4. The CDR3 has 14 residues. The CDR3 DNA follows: TGTGCCAGCAGTCCCACAGGGGGCTACACTGAAGCTTTCTTT. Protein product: CASSPTGGYTEAFF.

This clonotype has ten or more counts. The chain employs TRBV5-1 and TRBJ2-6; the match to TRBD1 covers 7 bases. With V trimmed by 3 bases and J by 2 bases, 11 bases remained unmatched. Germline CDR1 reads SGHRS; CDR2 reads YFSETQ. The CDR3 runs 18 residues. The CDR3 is CASSSRDSPRTGANVLTF. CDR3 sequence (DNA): TGCGCCAGCAGCTCAAGGGACAGCCCTCGAACTGGGGCCAACGTCCTGACTTTC.

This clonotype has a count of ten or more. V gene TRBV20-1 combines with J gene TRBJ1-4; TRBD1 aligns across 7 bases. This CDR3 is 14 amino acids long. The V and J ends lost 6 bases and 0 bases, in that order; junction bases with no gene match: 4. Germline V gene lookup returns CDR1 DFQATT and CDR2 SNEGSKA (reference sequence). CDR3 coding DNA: TGCAGTGCCCCCACAGGGGCAACTAATGAAAAACTGTTTTTT. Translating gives CSAPTGATNEKLFF.

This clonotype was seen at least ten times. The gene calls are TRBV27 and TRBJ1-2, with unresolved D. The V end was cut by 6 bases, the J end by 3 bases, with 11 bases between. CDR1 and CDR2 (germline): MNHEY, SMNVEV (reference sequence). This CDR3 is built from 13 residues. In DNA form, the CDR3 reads TGTGCCAGCAGCTTCTCCAGCCACTATGGCTACACCTTC. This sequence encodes CASSFSSHYGYTF.

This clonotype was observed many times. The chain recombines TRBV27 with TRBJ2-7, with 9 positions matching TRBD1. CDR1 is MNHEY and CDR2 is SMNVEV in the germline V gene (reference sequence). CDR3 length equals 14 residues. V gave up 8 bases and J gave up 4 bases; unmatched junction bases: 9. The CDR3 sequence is CASGLGTGRYEQYF. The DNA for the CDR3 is TGTGCCAGCGGCCTAGGGACAGGGCGATACGAGCAGTACTTC.

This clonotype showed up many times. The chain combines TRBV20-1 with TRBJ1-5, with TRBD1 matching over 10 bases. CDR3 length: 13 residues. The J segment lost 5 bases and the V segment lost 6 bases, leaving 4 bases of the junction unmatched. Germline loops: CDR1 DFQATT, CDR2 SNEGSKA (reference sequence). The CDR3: CSARDRGDQPQHF. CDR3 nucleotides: TGCAGTGCCCGGGACAGGGGAGATCAGCCCCAGCATTTT.

The CDR3 reads CASSPGDSDAGELFF. CDR3 bases: TGTGCCAGCAGCCCTGGGGACAGTGATGCCGGGGAGCTGTTTTTT. The J gene is TRBJ2-2, the V gene TRBV5-5; 7 nucleotides line up with TRBD1. This CDR3 has 15 residues. Germline V gene data show CDR1 as SGHKS and CDR2 as YYEKEE (reference sequence). The ends lost 4 bases at V and 6 bases at J; junction bases unmatched: 9.

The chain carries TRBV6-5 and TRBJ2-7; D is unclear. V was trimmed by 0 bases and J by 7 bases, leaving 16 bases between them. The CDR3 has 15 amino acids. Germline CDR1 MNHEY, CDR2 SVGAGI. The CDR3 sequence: CASSYSGANTGEQYF. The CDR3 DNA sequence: TGTGCCAGCAGTTACTCCGGCGCGAACACCGGGGAGCAGTACTTC.

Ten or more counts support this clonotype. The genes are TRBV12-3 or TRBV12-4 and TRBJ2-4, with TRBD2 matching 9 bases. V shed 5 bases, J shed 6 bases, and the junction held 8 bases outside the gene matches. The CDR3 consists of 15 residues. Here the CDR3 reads CASSLSRGGRNIQYF. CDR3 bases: TGTGCCAGCAGTCTATCGCGGGGGGGCAGAAACATTCAGTACTTC.

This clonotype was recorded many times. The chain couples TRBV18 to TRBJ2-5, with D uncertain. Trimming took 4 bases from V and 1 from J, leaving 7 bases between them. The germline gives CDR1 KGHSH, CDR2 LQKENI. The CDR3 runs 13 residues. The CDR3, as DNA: TGTGCCAGCTCACTCCCGTCCCAAGAGACCCAGTACTTC. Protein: CASSLPSQETQYF. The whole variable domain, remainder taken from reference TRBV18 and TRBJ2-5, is NAGVMQNPRHLVRRRGQEARLRCSPMKGHSHVYWYRQLPEEGLKFMVYLQKENIIDESGMPKERFSAEFPKEGPSILRIQQVVRGDSAAYFCASSLPSQETQYFGPGTRLLVL.

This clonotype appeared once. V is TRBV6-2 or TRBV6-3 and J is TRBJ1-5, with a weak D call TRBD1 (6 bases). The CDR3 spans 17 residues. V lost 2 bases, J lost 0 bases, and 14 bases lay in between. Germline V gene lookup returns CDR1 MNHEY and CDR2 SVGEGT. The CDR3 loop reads CASSYRTATYSNQPQHF. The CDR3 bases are TGTGCCAGCAGTTACAGGACAGCTACCTATAGCAATCAGCCCCAGCATTTT.

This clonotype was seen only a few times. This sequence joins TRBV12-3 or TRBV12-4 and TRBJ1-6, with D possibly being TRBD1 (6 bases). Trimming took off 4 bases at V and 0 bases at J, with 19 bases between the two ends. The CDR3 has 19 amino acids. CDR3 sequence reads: CASSYSRGSGSSYNSPLHF. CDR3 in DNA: TGTGCCAGCAGTTACTCGAGGGGGTCGGGGTCCTCCTATAATTCACCCCTCCACTTT.

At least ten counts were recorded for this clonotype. The CDR3 sequence is CASSLQRNTGELFF. CDR3 coding DNA: TGTGCCAGCAGTTTACAGAGGAACACCGGGGAGCTGTTTTTT. This rearrangement joins TRBV28 to TRBJ2-2, with D unresolved. Germline V gene lookup returns CDR1 MDHEN and CDR2 SYDVKM. The V gene lost 2 bases and the J gene lost 1 base, with 5 bases spanning the gap. The CDR3 runs 14 residues. Full variable domain (remainder filled in from reference TRBV28 and TRBJ2-2): DVKVTQSSRYLVKRTGEKVFLECVQDMDHENMFWYRQDPGLGLRLIYFSYDVKMKEKGDIPEGYSVSREKKERFSLILESASTNQTSMYLCASSLQRNTGELFFGEGSRLTVL.

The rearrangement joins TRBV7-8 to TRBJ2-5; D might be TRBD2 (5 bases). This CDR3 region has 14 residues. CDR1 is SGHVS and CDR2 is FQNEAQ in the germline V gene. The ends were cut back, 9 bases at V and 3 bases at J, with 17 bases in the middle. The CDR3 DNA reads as TGTGCCAGTACCCGGGGTAATCAGGAAGAGACCCAGTACTTC. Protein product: CASTRGNQEETQYF.

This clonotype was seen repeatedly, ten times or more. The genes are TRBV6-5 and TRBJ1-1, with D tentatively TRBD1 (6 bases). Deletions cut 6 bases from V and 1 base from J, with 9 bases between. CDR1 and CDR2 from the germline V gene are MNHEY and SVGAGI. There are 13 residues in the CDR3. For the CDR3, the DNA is TGTGCCAGCAGGCCACAGGGGAACACTGAAGCTTTCTTT. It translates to CASRPQGNTEAFF.

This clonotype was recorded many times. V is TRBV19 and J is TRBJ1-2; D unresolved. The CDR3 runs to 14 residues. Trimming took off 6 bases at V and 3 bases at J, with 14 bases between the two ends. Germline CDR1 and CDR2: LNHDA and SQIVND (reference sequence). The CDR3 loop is CASRAILQDYGYTF. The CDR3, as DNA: TGTGCCAGTAGAGCGATCCTCCAGGACTATGGCTACACCTTC. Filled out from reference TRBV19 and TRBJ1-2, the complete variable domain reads DGGITQSPKYLFRKEGQNVTLSCEQNLNHDAMYWYRQDPGQGLRLIYYSQIVNDFQKGDIAEGYSVSREKKESFPLTVTSAQKNPTAFYLCASRAILQDYGYTFGSGTRLTVV.